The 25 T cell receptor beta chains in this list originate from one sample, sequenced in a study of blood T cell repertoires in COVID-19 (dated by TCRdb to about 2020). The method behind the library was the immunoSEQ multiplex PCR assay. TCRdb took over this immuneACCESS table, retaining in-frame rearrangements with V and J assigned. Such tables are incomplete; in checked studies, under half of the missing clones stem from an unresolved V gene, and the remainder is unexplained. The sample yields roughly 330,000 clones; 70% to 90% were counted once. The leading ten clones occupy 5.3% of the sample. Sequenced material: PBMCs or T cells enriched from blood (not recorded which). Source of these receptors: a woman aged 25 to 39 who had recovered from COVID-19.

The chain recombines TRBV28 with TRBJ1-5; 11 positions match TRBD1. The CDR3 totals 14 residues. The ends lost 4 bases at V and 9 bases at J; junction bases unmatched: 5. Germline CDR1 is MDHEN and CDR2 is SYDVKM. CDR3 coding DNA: TGTGCCAGCAGTTATCCGGACAGGGGGCCGCCCCAGCATTTT. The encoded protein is CASSYPDRGPPQHF.

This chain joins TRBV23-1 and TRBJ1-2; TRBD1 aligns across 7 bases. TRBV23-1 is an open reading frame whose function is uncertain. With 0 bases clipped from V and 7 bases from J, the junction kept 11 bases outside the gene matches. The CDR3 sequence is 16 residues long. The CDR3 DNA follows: TGCGCCAGCAGTCAATCGTGTACAGGGGCCCCCCGTGGCTACACCTTC. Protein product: CASSQSCTGAPRGYTF.

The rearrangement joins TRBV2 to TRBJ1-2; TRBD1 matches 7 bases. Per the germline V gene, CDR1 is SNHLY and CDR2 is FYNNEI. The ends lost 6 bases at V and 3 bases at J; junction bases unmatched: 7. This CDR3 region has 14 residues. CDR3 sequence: CASRQGVADYGYTF. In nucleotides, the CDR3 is TGTGCCAGCAGGCAGGGGGTGGCCGACTATGGCTACACCTTC.

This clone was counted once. The CDR3 is CASSRSRLYEQYF. As DNA, the CDR3 is TGTGCCAGCAGTCGCTCCAGGCTCTACGAGCAGTACTTC. The chain is built from TRBV6-5 and TRBJ2-7; D is unclear. CDR1 and CDR2 from the germline V gene are MNHEY and SVGAGI. V lost 5 bases to trimming and J lost 3 bases, with 11 bases between them. The CDR3 contains 13 residues.

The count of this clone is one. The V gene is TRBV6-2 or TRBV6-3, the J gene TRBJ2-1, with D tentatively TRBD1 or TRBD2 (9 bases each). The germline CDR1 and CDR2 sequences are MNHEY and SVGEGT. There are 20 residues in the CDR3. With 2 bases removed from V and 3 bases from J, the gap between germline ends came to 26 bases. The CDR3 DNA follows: TGTGCCAGCAGTTACCCTCGGGACAGGGTAGCGGGGGTCGACTACAATGAGCAGTTCTTC. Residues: CASSYPRDRVAGVDYNEQFF.

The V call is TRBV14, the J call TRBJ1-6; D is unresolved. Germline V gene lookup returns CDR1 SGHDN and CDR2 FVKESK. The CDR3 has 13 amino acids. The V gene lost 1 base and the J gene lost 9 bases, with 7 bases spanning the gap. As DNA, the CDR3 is TGTGCCAGCAGCCAAGTCGGGGTTTCACCCCTCCACTTT. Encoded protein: CASSQVGVSPLHF.

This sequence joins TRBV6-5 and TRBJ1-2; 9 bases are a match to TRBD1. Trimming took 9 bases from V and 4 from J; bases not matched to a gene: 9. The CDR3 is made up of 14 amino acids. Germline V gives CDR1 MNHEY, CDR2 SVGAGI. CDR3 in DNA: TGTGCCAGTAATCTTTGGGGACAGGGCTATGGCTACACCTTC. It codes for CASNLWGQGYGYTF.

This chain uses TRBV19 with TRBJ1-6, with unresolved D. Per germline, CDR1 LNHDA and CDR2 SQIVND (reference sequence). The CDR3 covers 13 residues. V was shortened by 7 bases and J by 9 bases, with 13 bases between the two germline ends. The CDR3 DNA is TGTGCCAGTACGTTAAGAAGAGGTTCACCCCTCCACTTT. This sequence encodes CASTLRRGSPLHF.

CDR3 protein: CASSPVPGYEQYF. Here the CDR3 DNA reads TGTGCCAGCAGCCCCGTCCCAGGCTACGAGCAGTACTTC. The genes are TRBV5-5 and TRBJ2-7; no firm D call. This CDR3 spans 13 amino acids. The V gene's germline CDR1 is SGHKS and CDR2 YYEKEE (reference sequence). With 4 bases removed from V and 3 bases from J, the gap between germline ends came to 11 bases.

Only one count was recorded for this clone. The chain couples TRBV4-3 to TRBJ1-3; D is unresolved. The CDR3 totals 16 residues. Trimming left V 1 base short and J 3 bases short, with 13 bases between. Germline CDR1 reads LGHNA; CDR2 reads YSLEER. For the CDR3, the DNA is TGCGCCAGCAGCCAAGGGGCGTGGGGAGGTGGAAACACCATATATTTT. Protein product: CASSQGAWGGGNTIYF.

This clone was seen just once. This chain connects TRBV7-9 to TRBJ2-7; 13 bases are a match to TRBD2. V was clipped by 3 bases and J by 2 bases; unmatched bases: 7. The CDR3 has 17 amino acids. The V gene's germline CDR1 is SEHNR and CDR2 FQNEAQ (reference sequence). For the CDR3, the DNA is TGTGCCAGCAGCTTCGGTCTCGGACTAGCGGGGGCCTACGAGCAGTACTTC. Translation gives CASSFGLGLAGAYEQYF.

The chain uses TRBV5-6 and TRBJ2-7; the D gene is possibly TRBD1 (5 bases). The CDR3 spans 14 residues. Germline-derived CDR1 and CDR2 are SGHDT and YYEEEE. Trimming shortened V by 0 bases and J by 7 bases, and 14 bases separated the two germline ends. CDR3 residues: CASSLEPGPNEQYF. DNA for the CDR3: TGTGCCAGCAGCTTGGAACCAGGGCCAAATGAGCAGTACTTC.

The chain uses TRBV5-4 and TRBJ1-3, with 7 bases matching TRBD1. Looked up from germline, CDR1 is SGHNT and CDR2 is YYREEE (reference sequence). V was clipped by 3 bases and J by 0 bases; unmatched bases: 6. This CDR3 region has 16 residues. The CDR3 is CASSSGQPSSGNTIYF. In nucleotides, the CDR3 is TGTGCCAGCAGCTCGGGACAGCCAAGCTCTGGAAACACCATATATTTT.

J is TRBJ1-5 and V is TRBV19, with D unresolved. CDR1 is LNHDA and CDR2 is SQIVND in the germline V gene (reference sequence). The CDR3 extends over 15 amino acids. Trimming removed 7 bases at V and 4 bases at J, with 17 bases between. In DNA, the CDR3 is TGTGCCAGTAAGGGCCCCGAAAGACTAAATCAGCCCCAGCATTTT. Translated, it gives CASKGPERLNQPQHF. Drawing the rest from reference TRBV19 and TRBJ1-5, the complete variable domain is DGGITQSPKYLFRKEGQNVTLSCEQNLNHDAMYWYRQDPGQGLRLIYYSQIVNDFQKGDIAEGYSVSREKKESFPLTVTSAQKNPTAFYLCASKGPERLNQPQHFGDGTRLSIL.

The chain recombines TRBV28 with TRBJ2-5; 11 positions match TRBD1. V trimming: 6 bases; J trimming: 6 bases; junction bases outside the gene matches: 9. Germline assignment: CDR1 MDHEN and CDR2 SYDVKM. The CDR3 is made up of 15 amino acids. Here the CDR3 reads CASSPWTGGIKTQYF. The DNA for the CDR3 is TGTGCCAGCAGCCCCTGGACAGGGGGCATAAAGACCCAGTACTTC.

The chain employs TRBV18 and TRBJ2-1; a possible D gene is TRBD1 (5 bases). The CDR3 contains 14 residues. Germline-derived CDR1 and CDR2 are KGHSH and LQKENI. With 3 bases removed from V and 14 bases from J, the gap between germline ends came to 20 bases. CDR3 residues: CASSPQSSTPREFF. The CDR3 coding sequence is TGTGCCAGCTCACCTCAATCATCAACCCCCAGGGAGTTCTTC. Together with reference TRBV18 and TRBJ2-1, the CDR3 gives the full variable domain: NAGVMQNPRHLVRRRGQEARLRCSPMKGHSHVYWYRQLPEEGLKFMVYLQKENIIDESGMPKERFSAEFPKEGPSILRIQQVVRGDSAAYFCASSPQSSTPREFFGPGTRLTVL.

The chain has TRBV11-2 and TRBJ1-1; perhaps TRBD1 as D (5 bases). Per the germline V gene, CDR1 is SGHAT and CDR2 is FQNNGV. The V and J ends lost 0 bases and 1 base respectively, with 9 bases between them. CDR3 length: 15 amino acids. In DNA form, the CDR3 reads TGTGCCAGCAGCTTAGAGCCAGGGAAGAACACTGAAGCTTTCTTT. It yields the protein CASSLEPGKNTEAFF.

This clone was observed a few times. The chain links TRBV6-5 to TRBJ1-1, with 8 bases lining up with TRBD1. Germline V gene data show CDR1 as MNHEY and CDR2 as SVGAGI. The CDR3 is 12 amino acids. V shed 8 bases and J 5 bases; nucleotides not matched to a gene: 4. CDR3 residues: CASGTGRTEAFF. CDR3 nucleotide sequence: TGTGCCAGCGGGACAGGACGGACTGAAGCTTTCTTT.

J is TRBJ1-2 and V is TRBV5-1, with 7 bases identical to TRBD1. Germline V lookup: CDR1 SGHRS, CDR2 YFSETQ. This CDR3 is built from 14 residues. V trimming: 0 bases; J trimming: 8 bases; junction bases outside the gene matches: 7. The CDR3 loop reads CASSLAIGGGGYTF. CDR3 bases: TGCGCCAGCAGCTTGGCAATAGGGGGCGGAGGCTACACCTTC. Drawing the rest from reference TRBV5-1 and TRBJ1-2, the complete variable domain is KAGVTQTPRYLIKTRGQQVTLSCSPISGHRSVSWYQQTPGQGLQFLFEYFSETQRNKGNFPGRFSGRQFSNSRSEMNVSTLELGDSALYLCASSLAIGGGGYTFGSGTRLTVV.

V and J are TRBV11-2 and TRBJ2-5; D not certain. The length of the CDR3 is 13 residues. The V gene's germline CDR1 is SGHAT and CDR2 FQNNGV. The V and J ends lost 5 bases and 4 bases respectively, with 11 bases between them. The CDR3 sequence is CASSGMGRETQYF. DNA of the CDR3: TGTGCCAGCAGCGGTATGGGCCGAGAGACCCAGTACTTC.

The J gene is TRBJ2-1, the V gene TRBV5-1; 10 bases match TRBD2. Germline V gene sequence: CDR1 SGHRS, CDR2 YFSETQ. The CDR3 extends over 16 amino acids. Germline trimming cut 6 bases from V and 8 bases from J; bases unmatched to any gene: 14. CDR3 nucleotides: TGCGCCAGCATCGATTCCACTAGCGGGGCCGTCTATGAGCAGTTCTTC. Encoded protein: CASIDSTSGAVYEQFF.

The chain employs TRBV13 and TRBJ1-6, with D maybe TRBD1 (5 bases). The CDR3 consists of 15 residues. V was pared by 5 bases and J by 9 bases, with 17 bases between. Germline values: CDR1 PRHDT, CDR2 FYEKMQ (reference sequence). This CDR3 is CASSLRQGTPSPLHF. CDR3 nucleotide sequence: TGTGCCAGCAGCCTACGTCAGGGTACGCCTTCACCCCTCCACTTT.

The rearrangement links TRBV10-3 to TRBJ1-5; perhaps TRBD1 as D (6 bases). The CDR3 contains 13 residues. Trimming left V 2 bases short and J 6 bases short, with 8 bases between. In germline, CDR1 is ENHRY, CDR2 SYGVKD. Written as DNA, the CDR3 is TGTGCCATCAGTGAGACGGACAGTCAGCCCCAGCATTTT. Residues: CAISETDSQPQHF.

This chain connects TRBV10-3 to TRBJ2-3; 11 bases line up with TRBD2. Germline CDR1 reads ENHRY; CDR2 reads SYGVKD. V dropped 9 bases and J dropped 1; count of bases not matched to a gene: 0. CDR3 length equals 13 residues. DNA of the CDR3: TGTGCCATGACTAGCGGGGGCACAGATACGCAGTATTTT. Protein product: CAMTSGGTDTQYF.

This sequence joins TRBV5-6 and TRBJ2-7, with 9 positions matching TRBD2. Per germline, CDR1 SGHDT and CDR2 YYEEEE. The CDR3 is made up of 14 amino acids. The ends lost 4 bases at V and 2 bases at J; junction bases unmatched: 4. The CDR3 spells CASSTSSGAYEQYF. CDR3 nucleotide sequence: TGTGCCAGCAGCACCTCTAGCGGGGCCTACGAGCAGTACTTC.